A selection of T cell receptor beta chains follows, all from one sample in a study of blood T cell repertoires in COVID-19. Produced via immunoSEQ multiplex PCR; TCRdb's table is partial and in-frame only. Of about 71,000 clones in the sample, 88% were seen once. The sequencing input was peripheral blood. Receptor source: a human donor in a cohort sampled during active COVID-19. Both conserved end residues are trimmed from each CDR3. Expanded clones get a size class; other rows say once, few or many, or leave the size out.

clone_size v_call cdr3_aa
. TRBV24-1 ATSDLGPREDEQF
. TRBV6-5 ASTGGATNEKLF
. TRBV27 ASSYSTGGADSPLH
. TRBV28 ASSLQRFKGEKLF
. TRBV5-1 ASSLAGTGVAETQY
once TRBV7-3 ASSSGYNEQF
. TRBV30 AWSAGRGKEYGYT
. TRBV30 AWSGTGINQPQH
. TRBV11-2 ASSSWTGHSSPLH
. TRBV7-3 ASSLEVRNEQF
once TRBV11-2 ASRRPSSGEQY
. TRBV7-9 ASSFRGETQY
. TRBV6-1 ASSEGSASGPQH
few TRBV28 ASNSGGPYNEQF
. TRBV5-6 ASSLELLNEQF
. TRBV29-1 SVVGTYSSTDTQY
. TRBV3-1/TRBV3-2 ASSQDPGGGQDTQY